These 22 T cell receptor beta chains share one sample of origin, sequenced in a study of T cells after posttransplantation cyclophosphamide. Measured with immunoSEQ multiplex PCR; TCRdb has only the in-frame clones, and not every one. The sample holds about 47,000 clones, 94% seen once. Sequenced material: PBMCs. The receptors here all came from a woman aged 25 to 39 in good health and a related stem cell transplant donor.

V usage is TRBV5-1 and J usage is TRBJ1-1; possibly TRBD1 for D (6 bases). V was shortened by 5 bases and J by 5 bases, with 19 bases between the two germline ends. Germline loops: CDR1 SGHRS, CDR2 YFSETQ. The CDR3 covers 15 residues. In DNA, the CDR3 is TGCGCCAGCAGAACGGGGTTTGGGGGCCTGACTGAAGCTTTCTTT. This gives the protein CASRTGFGGLTEAFF.

V and J are TRBV7-9 and TRBJ2-2; tentatively, D is TRBD1 (6 bases). Germline V gives CDR1 SEHNR, CDR2 FQNEAQ (reference sequence). Deletions cut 3 bases from V and 5 bases from J, with 13 bases between. This CDR3 is 15 amino acids long. This chain's CDR3 is CASSLWGQGTGELFF. DNA of the CDR3: TGTGCCAGCAGCTTGTGGGGGCAGGGGACCGGGGAGCTGTTTTTT.

This clone has just a few counts. The rearrangement links TRBV28 to TRBJ2-7; a possible D gene is TRBD1 (7 bases). Germline V lookup: CDR1 MDHEN, CDR2 SYDVKM. This CDR3 has 17 amino acids. V was trimmed by 6 bases and J by 0 bases, leaving 21 bases between them. CDR3 sequence: CASRGTRTGRDSYEQYF. The CDR3 bases are TGTGCCAGCAGAGGGACTCGGACAGGAAGAGACTCCTACGAGCAGTACTTC.

The chain uses TRBV11-2 and TRBJ1-2, with TRBD1 matching 8 bases. The CDR3 spans 17 residues. Germline lookup yields CDR1 SGHAT and CDR2 FQNNGV. Unmatched junction bases numbered 10, after V lost 0 bases and J lost 4 bases. In DNA, the CDR3 is TGTGCCAGCAGCTTAGATTTTGGACAGGGTAGGATCTATGGCTACACCTTC. Amino acids: CASSLDFGQGRIYGYTF.

The V gene is TRBV19, the J gene TRBJ2-6, with 8 bases aligning to TRBD1. Germline CDR1 reads LNHDA; CDR2 reads SQIVND (reference sequence). V shed 6 bases, J shed 4 bases, and the junction held 11 bases outside the gene matches. This CDR3 region has 17 residues. CDR3 amino acids: CASSSGTGAPGANVLTF. In DNA, the CDR3 is TGTGCCAGTAGCTCCGGGACAGGAGCACCCGGGGCCAACGTCCTGACTTTC.

J is TRBJ1-5 and V is TRBV7-2; D may be TRBD1 (6 bases). CDR3 length: 13 amino acids. With 6 bases removed from V and 6 bases from J, the gap between germline ends came to 12 bases. Germline loops: CDR1 SGHTA, CDR2 FQGNSA. As DNA, the CDR3 is TGTGCCAGCAGTCCAGGGGTAGGTCAGCCCCAGCATTTT. Residues: CASSPGVGQPQHF. Full variable domain (rest looked up from reference TRBV7-2 and TRBJ1-5): GAGVSQSPSNKVTEKGKDVELRCDPISGHTALYWYRQSLGQGLEFLIYFQGNSAPDKSGLPSDRFSAERTGGSVSTLTIQRTQQEDSAVYLCASSPGVGQPQHFGDGTRLSIL.

V is TRBV13 and J is TRBJ2-3; 12 bases are shared with TRBD2. The germline V gene has CDR1 PRHDT and CDR2 FYEKMQ (reference sequence). The CDR3 is made up of 16 amino acids. J lost 2 bases, V lost 4 bases, and 4 bases had no gene match. CDR3 nucleotides: TGTGCCAGCAGCTACCGGACTAGCGGGGTCACAGATACGCAGTATTTT. Protein: CASSYRTSGVTDTQYF.

V gene TRBV4-1 combines with J gene TRBJ2-7; 7 bases fit TRBD1. The germline V gene has CDR1 MGHRA and CDR2 YSYEKL. The CDR3 runs 16 residues. With V trimmed by 3 bases and J by 5 bases, 13 bases remained unmatched. CDR3 nucleotides: TGCGCCAGCAGCCACCCTCCGGACAGGAGAAGGAACGAGCAGTACTTC. It specifies CASSHPPDRRRNEQYF.

In this sample, this clone turned up once. This chain connects TRBV29-1 to TRBJ1-2, with TRBD1 matching over 7 bases. Germline CDR1 is SQVTM and CDR2 is ANQGSEA. This CDR3 has 14 residues. Unmatched junction bases numbered 3, after V lost 0 bases and J lost 2 bases. The DNA of the CDR3 is TGCAGCGTTGAAGATTTCAGGGGGAACTATGGCTACACCTTC. Protein sequence: CSVEDFRGNYGYTF.

The chain carries TRBV5-4 and TRBJ2-1; 9 positions match TRBD1. From germline, CDR1 is SGHNT and CDR2 YYREEE (reference sequence). This CDR3 has 15 residues. The V and J ends lost 4 bases and 0 bases, in that order; junction bases with no gene match: 2. CDR3 sequence: CASSQTGGSYNEQFF. The CDR3 DNA sequence: TGTGCCAGCAGCCAGACAGGGGGCTCCTACAATGAGCAGTTCTTC.

This clone was detected only once. The chain has TRBV30 and TRBJ1-1; D not resolved. The CDR3 totals 15 residues. Per germline, CDR1 GTSNPN and CDR2 SVGIG (reference sequence). Trimming pared 2 bases from V and 0 bases from J, leaving 13 bases between. CDR3 amino acids: CAWSPRWEVNTEAFF. The CDR3, as DNA: TGTGCCTGGAGTCCCCGCTGGGAGGTGAACACTGAAGCTTTCTTT.

The J gene is TRBJ2-1, the V gene TRBV9, with D hard to call. Germline CDR1 SGDLS, CDR2 YYNGEE. V was pared by 1 base and J by 6 bases, with 8 bases between. This CDR3 region has 13 residues. Here the CDR3 DNA reads TGTGCCAGCAGCGTACCTGCCGGCAATGAGCAGTTCTTC. Amino acids: CASSVPAGNEQFF.

The chain uses TRBV7-2 and TRBJ2-5; a possible D gene is TRBD1 (5 bases). This CDR3 comprises 13 residues. Germline CDR1 reads SGHTA; CDR2 reads FQGNSA. V gave up 6 bases and J gave up 4 bases, with 12 bases separating them. The CDR3 DNA follows: TGTGCCAGCAGTCCAGGGTCCGGAGAGACCCAGTACTTC. Its translation is CASSPGSGETQYF.

The chain links TRBV7-7 to TRBJ2-1; tentative D call: TRBD1 (5 bases). Germline lookup yields CDR1 SSHAT and CDR2 FNYEAQ (reference sequence). CDR3 size: 13 residues. V lost 5 bases to trimming and J lost 3 bases, with 8 bases between them. CDR3 sequence reads: CASSIRVYNEQFF. In DNA, the CDR3 is TGTGCCAGCAGCATCAGGGTCTACAATGAGCAGTTCTTC.

V is TRBV13 and J is TRBJ2-1; weak D call: TRBD2 (5 bases). CDR1 and CDR2 (germline): PRHDT, FYEKMQ (reference sequence). V shed 0 bases and J shed 0 bases, with 6 bases lying between them. CDR3 length equals 15 residues. The CDR3 loop is CASSLGGSSYNEQFF. The CDR3 DNA follows: TGTGCCAGCAGCTTAGGGGGGAGCTCCTACAATGAGCAGTTCTTC.

The J gene is TRBJ2-2, the V gene TRBV4-1; maybe TRBD2 (6 bases). Looked up from germline, CDR1 is MGHRA and CDR2 is YSYEKL. V was cut by 3 bases and J by 9 bases, with 14 bases left in between. CDR3 length: 14 residues. The CDR3 sequence is CASSHPGRNRELFF. Written as DNA, the CDR3 is TGCGCCAGCAGCCACCCGGGGAGGAATCGGGAGCTGTTTTTT.

V gene TRBV18 combines with J gene TRBJ2-1; 14 bases are shared with TRBD2. Germline values: CDR1 KGHSH, CDR2 LQKENI. The CDR3 length is 17 residues. V shed 3 bases, J shed 8 bases, and the junction held 9 bases outside the gene matches. DNA of the CDR3: TGTGCCAGCTCACCCAGGACTAGCGGGGGGCGGAGGGATGAGCAGTTCTTC. Its protein product is CASSPRTSGGRRDEQFF.

The chain joins TRBV9 to TRBJ2-7; 10 bases align to TRBD2. This CDR3 comprises 16 residues. V was pared by 0 bases and J by 4 bases, with 7 bases of the junction left unmatched. CDR1 and CDR2 (germline): SGDLS, YYNGEE. DNA of the CDR3: TGTGCCAGCAGCGTAGAAGAGCGGGGGGGCTTTTACGAGCAGTACTTC. Its protein is CASSVEERGGFYEQYF.

This clone appeared a few times. Other nucleotide sequences in the sample specify the same CDR3. The genes are TRBV4-1 and TRBJ2-7; the D is unclear. Between the trimmed V and J ends, which lost 0 bases and 5 bases, there was a span of 11 bases. Germline V gene sequence: CDR1 MGHRA, CDR2 YSYEKL. The CDR3 has 14 residues. CDR3 protein: CASSQDGGSDEQYF. In DNA form, the CDR3 reads TGCGCCAGCAGCCAAGATGGCGGTTCAGACGAGCAGTACTTC.

In its sample, this clone was seen a few times. The chain recombines TRBV4-3 with TRBJ2-7; TRBD2 matches 8 bases. Germline V gene data show CDR1 as LGHNA and CDR2 as YSLEER. The CDR3 has 17 residues. After removal of 0 bases from V and 0 bases from J, the junction contained 7 bases not matched to a gene. CDR3 loop: CASSQDPHRGGSYEQYF. The CDR3 region has the DNA TGCGCCAGCAGCCAAGATCCCCACCGGGGGGGCTCCTACGAGCAGTACTTC.

The V and J genes are TRBV7-2 and TRBJ1-2, with 8 bases aligning to TRBD1. CDR1 SGHTA and CDR2 FQGNSA come from the germline V gene. Trimming at V came to 6 bases and at J to 8 bases, leaving 11 bases not matched to a gene. The CDR3 spans 14 residues. CDR3 coding DNA: TGTGCCAGCAGGCGGACAGGGACCTTTTGGGGCTACACCTTC. This translates into CASRRTGTFWGYTF.

This chain connects TRBV5-5 to TRBJ1-1; D is perhaps TRBD1 (5 bases). Germline CDR1 SGHKS, CDR2 YYEKEE (reference sequence). V was trimmed by 4 bases and J by 3 bases, leaving 16 bases between them. CDR3 size: 15 residues. Here the CDR3 reads CASSARSEGYTEAFF. CDR3 nucleotides: TGTGCCAGCAGCGCCCGGTCGGAGGGGTACACTGAAGCTTTCTTT.